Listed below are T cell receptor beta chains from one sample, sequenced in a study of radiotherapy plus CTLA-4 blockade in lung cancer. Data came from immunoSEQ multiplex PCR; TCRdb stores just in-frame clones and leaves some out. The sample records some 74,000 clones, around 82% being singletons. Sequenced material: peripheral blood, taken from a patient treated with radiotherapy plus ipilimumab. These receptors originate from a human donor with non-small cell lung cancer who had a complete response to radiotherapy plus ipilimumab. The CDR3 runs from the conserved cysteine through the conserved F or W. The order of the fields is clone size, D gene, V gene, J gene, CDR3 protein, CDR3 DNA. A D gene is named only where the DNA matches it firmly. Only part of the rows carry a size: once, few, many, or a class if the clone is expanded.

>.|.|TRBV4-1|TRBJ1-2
CASSQDSLSNYGYTF
TGCGCCAGCAGCCAGGACAGTCTCTCTAACTATGGCTACACCTTC
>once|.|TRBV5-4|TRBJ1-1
CASSWERADTEAFF
TGTGCCAGCAGCTGGGAAAGGGCGGACACTGAAGCTTTCTTT
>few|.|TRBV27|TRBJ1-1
CASSSPQGRNTEAFF
TGTGCCAGCAGTTCGCCCCAAGGGAGGAACACTGAAGCTTTCTTT
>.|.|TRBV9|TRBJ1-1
CASSAFTGSGTEAFF
TGTGCCAGCAGCGCCTTCACAGGGTCGGGGACTGAAGCTTTCTTT
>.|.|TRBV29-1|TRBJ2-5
CSVEPDQGIETQYF
TGCAGCGTTGAACCAGACCAGGGTATCGAGACCCAGTACTTC
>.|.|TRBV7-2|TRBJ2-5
CASSPPGQETQYF
TGTGCCAGCAGTCCCCCGGGCCAAGAGACCCAGTACTTC
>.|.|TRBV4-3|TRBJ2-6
CASSQDGSSGANVLTF
TGCGCCAGCAGCCAAGATGGGTCCTCTGGGGCCAACGTCCTGACTTTC
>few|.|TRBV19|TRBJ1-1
CASSIAREDTEAFF
TGTGCCAGTAGTATAGCCAGGGAAGACACTGAAGCTTTCTTT
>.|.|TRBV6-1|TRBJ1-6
CASSESFRSSYNSPLHF
TGTGCCAGCAGTGAAAGTTTCCGGAGCTCCTATAATTCACCCCTCCACTTT
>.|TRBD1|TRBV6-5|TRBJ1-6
CASSYSRGTGTSPLHF
TGTGCCAGCAGTTACTCGAGAGGGACAGGGACTTCACCCCTCCACTTT
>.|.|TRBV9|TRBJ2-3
CASSVWGTRSDTQYF
TGTGCCAGCAGCGTATGGGGTACCAGATCAGATACGCAGTATTTT
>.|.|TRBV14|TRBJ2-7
CASSPTGTRKGEQYF
TGTGCCAGCAGCCCCACCGGGACAAGGAAGGGCGAGCAGTACTTC
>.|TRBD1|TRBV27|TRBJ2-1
CASSLTGIVSSYNEQFF
TGTGCCAGCAGTCTGACAGGGATCGTTAGCTCCTACAATGAGCAGTTCTTC
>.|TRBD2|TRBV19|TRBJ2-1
CASSGTSGRWDEQFF
TGTGCCAGTAGTGGTACTAGCGGGAGGTGGGATGAGCAGTTCTTC
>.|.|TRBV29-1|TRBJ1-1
CSGHRDSQSTEAFF
TGCAGCGGTCACCGAGACAGCCAAAGCACTGAAGCTTTCTTT
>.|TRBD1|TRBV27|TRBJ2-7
CASSLSAGGGLYEQYF
TGTGCCAGCAGTTTATCGGCAGGGGGCGGTCTCTACGAGCAGTACTTC
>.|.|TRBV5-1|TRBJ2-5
CASSLGLGEETQYF
TGCGCCAGCAGCTTGGGACTGGGAGAAGAGACCCAGTACTTC
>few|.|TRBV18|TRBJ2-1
CASSPLNEQFF
TGTGCCAGCTCACCACTAAATGAGCAGTTCTTC
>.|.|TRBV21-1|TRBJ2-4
CASSKEERGRGRSLAKNIQYF
TGTGCCAGCAGCAAGGAAGAGCGGGGCAGGGGAAGATCTCTAGCCAAAAACATTCAGTACTTC
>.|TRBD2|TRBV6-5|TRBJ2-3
CASKAGGSTDTQYF
TGTGCCAGCAAGGCGGGAGGTTCTACAGATACGCAGTATTTT
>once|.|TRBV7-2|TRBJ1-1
CASSLGSNRQNTEAFF
TGTGCCAGCAGCTTAGGGAGTAACAGGCAGAACACTGAAGCTTTCTTT
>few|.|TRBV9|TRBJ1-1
CASSVDWNTEAFF
TGTGCCAGCAGCGTAGATTGGAACACTGAAGCTTTCTTT
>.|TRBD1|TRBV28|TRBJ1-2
CASSPPQEGALGYTF
TGTGCCAGCAGTCCTCCCCAGGAGGGGGCGCTTGGCTACACCTTC
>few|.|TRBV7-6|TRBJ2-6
CASSLLYSGANVLTF
TGTGCCAGCAGCTTACTGTACTCTGGGGCCAACGTCCTGACTTTC
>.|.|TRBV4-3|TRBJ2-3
CASSQDGAGIFNTQYF
TGCGCCAGCAGCCAAGATGGAGCAGGGATATTTAATACGCAGTATTTT